This T cell receptor beta chain was profiled in a study of T-cell reconstitution after alpha-beta-depleted transplantation in children. This CDR3 has 13 amino acids. Germline CDR1 MGHRA, CDR2 YSYEKL. The V and J ends lost 1 base and 6 bases respectively, with 10 bases between them. Construction of the TCRbeta library involved unique molecular identifiers. One entry per CDR3 protein results from TCRdb running MiXCR on the PCR reads. The sample contains some 350,000 distinct CDR3 sequences, 10% of which appear only once. The chain combines TRBV4-1 with TRBJ2-7; possible D gene TRBD1, 5 bases. The receptor's source is a human donor who donated a stem cell graft to a child with acute lymphoblastic leukemia. The sample in question was PBMCs from the stem cell graft donor, obtained from the stem cell graft. The CDR3: CASSQGTISEQYF. The CDR3 nucleotides read TGCGCCAGCAGCCAAGGGACAATAAGCGAGCAGTACTTC.